The clone carrying this TCR beta chain was detected ten times or more. Every individual TCR cDNA molecule carried its own unique molecular identifier, which allowed correction of PCR and sequencing errors. TCRdb reanalysed the 5' RACE reads using MiXCR and keeps one entry per CDR3 protein. The sample carries about 45,000 distinct CDR3 sequences, roughly 13% recorded once. Time point given: sample taken at primary tumor resection. Whole RNA, which was extracted from tumor, nontumor lung tissue or frozen PBMC, was sequenced without any cell sorting. Samples were donated by 72 untreated early-stage non-small cell lung cancer patients. Per germline, CDR1 SNHLY and CDR2 FYNNEI. Trimming cost V 3 bases and J 6 bases, with 13 bases left between them. The CDR3 sequence is 14 residues long. The sample originates from a study of spatial heterogeneity in lung cancer. On the study more broadly: For the average unique TCR and UMI combination, more than 9.5 occurrences appeared in raw reads.

V gene TRBV2 combines with J gene TRBJ2-3; D is possibly TRBD1 (6 bases). Sequenced here: PBMCs, sampled at surgery. The TCR sequence derives from a male donor with early-stage non-small cell lung cancer. CDR3 residues: CASSEVRGGDTQYF. CDR3 coding DNA: TGTGCCAGCAGTGAGGTCAGGGGTGGCGATACGCAGTATTTT.